These 21 T cell receptor beta chains share one sample of origin, sequenced in a study of neoadjuvant nivolumab and ipilimumab in lung cancer. Data came from immunoSEQ multiplex PCR; TCRdb stores just in-frame clones and leaves some out. There are under 50,000 clones in the sample; roughly 91% occur only once, and 3% to 4% lies in the top ten. The sample was blood, taken before neoadjuvant nivolumab, alone or with ipilimumab. These receptor sequences come from an adult with non-small cell lung cancer. Some clones in this sample may be carry-over from other donors' samples.

The chain has TRBV27 and TRBJ1-2; 8 bases map to TRBD1. The CDR3 covers 13 residues. Germline V CDR1 and CDR2: MNHEY, SMNVEV (reference sequence). J was trimmed by 8 bases and V by 6 bases; bases with no gene match: 8. The CDR3 DNA is TGTGCCAGCAGCCCCCGACAGGGGTCGGGCTACACCTTC. This gives the protein CASSPRQGSGYTF.

This rearrangement joins TRBV11-2 to TRBJ1-2; D ambiguous. The CDR3 has 14 residues. Germline CDR1 SGHAT, CDR2 FQNNGV. V lost 0 bases to trimming and J lost 7 bases, with 12 bases between them. This CDR3 is CASSLEIGLFGYTF. CDR3 nucleotides: TGTGCCAGCAGCTTAGAGATCGGACTTTTTGGCTACACCTTC.

This clone was recorded only once. J is TRBJ1-5 and V is TRBV29-1, with TRBD1 matching 9 bases. Germline values: CDR1 SQVTM, CDR2 ANQGSEA. This CDR3 comprises 12 residues. J lost 5 bases, V lost 5 bases, and 1 base had no gene match. The CDR3 spells CSVRQGDQPQHF. CDR3 in DNA: TGCAGCGTTCGACAGGGGGATCAGCCCCAGCATTTT.

The V gene is TRBV7-2, the J gene TRBJ2-1; the match to TRBD2 covers 9 bases. This CDR3 spans 15 amino acids. Germline-derived CDR1 and CDR2 are SGHTA and FQGNSA. V lost 0 bases, J lost 8 bases, and 5 bases stayed unmatched. CDR3 sequence (DNA): TGTGCCAGCAGCTTAGCTAGCGGGAGCACCCATGAGCAGTTCTTC. Translated: CASSLASGSTHEQFF.

The CDR3 spells CASSPYAYETQYF. Written as DNA, the CDR3 is TGTGCCAGCAGCCCCTACGCATATGAGACCCAGTACTTC. This chain uses TRBV7-8 with TRBJ2-5; D not resolved. Germline V gene sequence: CDR1 SGHVS, CDR2 FQNEAQ. Trimming took 5 bases from V and 5 from J, leaving 12 bases between them. This CDR3 is built from 13 residues.

The rearrangement joins TRBV18 to TRBJ2-3; 8 bases align to TRBD2. The germline CDR1 and CDR2 sequences are KGHSH and LQKENI. The CDR3 spans 17 residues. The trim removed 2 bases at V and 0 bases at J, leaving 7 bases unmatched. The CDR3 DNA follows: TGTGCCAGCTCACCAAACCCAACTAGCGGTAGCACAGATACGCAGTATTTT. Its translation is CASSPNPTSGSTDTQYF.

The CDR3: CASSLGEGGYYGYTF. CDR3 DNA sequence: TGTGCCAGCAGCTTAGGCGAAGGGGGCTACTATGGCTACACCTTC. The J gene is TRBJ1-2, the V gene TRBV7-2, with 7 bases lining up with TRBD1. This CDR3 region has 15 residues. Germline V CDR1 and CDR2: SGHTA, FQGNSA. J lost 3 bases, V lost 1 base, and 5 bases had no gene match. The full variable domain, with the rest looked up from reference TRBV7-2 and TRBJ1-2, is GAGVSQSPSNKVTEKGKDVELRCDPISGHTALYWYRQSLGQGLEFLIYFQGNSAPDKSGLPSDRFSAERTGGSVSTLTIQRTQQEDSAVYLCASSLGEGGYYGYTFGSGTRLTVV.

In DNA, the CDR3 is TGTGCCAGCAGCTTAGGTTCTTCGGGGTACGAGCAGTACTTC. It encodes CASSLGSSGYEQYF. V usage is TRBV11-1 and J usage is TRBJ2-7; TRBD2 might be the D (5 bases). Trimming cost V 1 base and J 4 bases, with 11 bases left between them. The V gene's germline CDR1 is SGHAT and CDR2 FQDESV (reference sequence). CDR3 length: 14 residues. Based on the CDR3 plus reference TRBV11-1 and TRBJ2-7, the full variable domain is EAEVAQSPRYKITEKSQAVAFWCDPISGHATLYWYRQILGQGPELLVQFQDESVVDDSQLPKDRFSAERLKGVDSTLKIQPAELGDSAMYLCASSLGSSGYEQYFGPGTRLTVT.

The J gene is TRBJ1-2, the V gene TRBV30, with D perhaps TRBD1 (5 bases). The CDR3 is 11 amino acids. V was clipped by 4 bases and J by 5 bases, with 8 bases between them. The germline V gene has CDR1 GTSNPN and CDR2 SVGIG (reference sequence). DNA of the CDR3: TGTGCCTGGACCGGGGGGTATGGCTACACCTTC. It specifies CAWTGGYGYTF.

This clone was picked up a small number of times. The J gene is TRBJ2-5, the V gene TRBV4-3; TRBD2 aligns across 8 bases. V lost 1 base, J lost 5 bases, and 9 bases stayed unmatched. Germline lookup yields CDR1 LGHNA and CDR2 YSLEER. This CDR3 is 16 amino acids long. The CDR3 sequence is CASSQGASGSGETQYF. The CDR3 bases are TGCGCCAGCAGCCAAGGAGCCAGCGGGAGTGGGGAGACCCAGTACTTC.

V is TRBV5-1 and J is TRBJ2-2; 13 bases map to TRBD2. CDR3 length: 18 residues. Losses at the gene ends were 4 bases for V and 0 bases for J; bases not matched to a gene: 6. Germline V CDR1 and CDR2: SGHRS, YFSETQ. The CDR3 spells CASSPGLAGLSNTGELFF. The CDR3, as DNA: TGCGCCAGCAGCCCGGGACTAGCGGGATTGTCGAACACCGGGGAGCTGTTTTTT.

This chain uses TRBV10-3 with TRBJ2-7, with TRBD2 matching over 13 bases. V gave up 4 bases and J gave up 5 bases; unmatched junction bases: 5. The CDR3 covers 15 residues. From germline, CDR1 is ENHRY and CDR2 SYGVKD. The CDR3, as DNA: TGTGCCATCAGTGGGACTAGCGGGAGTATCGACGAGCAGTACTTC. The encoded protein is CAISGTSGSIDEQYF.

V usage is TRBV27 and J usage is TRBJ2-7; the match to TRBD2 covers 7 bases. Germline assignment: CDR1 MNHEY and CDR2 SMNVEV (reference sequence). V was clipped by 7 bases and J by 7 bases; unmatched bases: 13. This CDR3 is 14 amino acids long. The CDR3: CASTPGRGDGEQYF. CDR3 coding DNA: TGTGCCAGCACCCCGGGACGGGGGGATGGGGAGCAGTACTTC.

The V gene is TRBV28, the J gene TRBJ1-2; no clear D. V dropped 4 bases and J dropped 4 bases, with 4 bases sitting between them. CDR1 and CDR2 (germline): MDHEN, SYDVKM. The CDR3 length is 11 residues. Written as DNA, the CDR3 is TGTGCCAGCAGTTCTAGCTATGGCTACACCTTC. Residues: CASSSSYGYTF.

This chain links TRBV5-1 with TRBJ2-1; unclear D gene. Per germline, CDR1 SGHRS and CDR2 YFSETQ. V was pared by 1 base and J by 0 bases, with 11 bases between. The CDR3 consists of 16 residues. The CDR3 DNA sequence: TGCGCCAGCAGCTTGCGGCGGAGAGGCTCCTACAATGAGCAGTTCTTC. This sequence encodes CASSLRRRGSYNEQFF.

This CDR3 is CASSEVGHEQFF. Here the CDR3 DNA reads TGTGCCAGCAGTGAGGTAGGACATGAGCAGTTCTTC. The chain is built from TRBV25-1 and TRBJ2-1; no firm D call. The length of the CDR3 is 12 residues. The V gene lost 3 bases and the J gene lost 8 bases, with 8 bases spanning the gap. The V gene's germline CDR1 is MGHDK and CDR2 SYGVNS.

The chain carries TRBV4-1 and TRBJ2-7; 7 nucleotides align to TRBD1. This CDR3 is 14 amino acids long. The junction had 8 bases not matched to a gene; V was cut back by 4 bases and J by 5 bases. CDR1 and CDR2 (germline): MGHRA, YSYEKL. The CDR3 reads CASSPRQGLNEQYF. CDR3 DNA sequence: TGCGCCAGCAGCCCTAGACAGGGTCTCAACGAGCAGTACTTC.

CDR3 protein: CASSFGSTNEKLFF. The CDR3 DNA sequence: TGCGCCAGCAGCTTCGGCTCAACTAATGAAAAACTGTTTTTT. The V gene is TRBV5-1, the J gene TRBJ1-4; D not certain. From germline, CDR1 is SGHRS and CDR2 YFSETQ. Between the trimmed V and J ends, which lost 2 bases and 0 bases, there was a span of 5 bases. This CDR3 has 14 amino acids.

This clone was seen more than once but under ten times. V is TRBV5-1 and J is TRBJ1-1; D is unclear. Germline CDR1 reads SGHRS; CDR2 reads YFSETQ. Between the trimmed V and J ends, which lost 4 bases and 1 base, there was a span of 8 bases. The length of the CDR3 is 13 residues. This chain's CDR3 is CASSNGENTEAFF. The CDR3 nucleotides read TGCGCCAGCAGCAATGGAGAGAACACTGAAGCTTTCTTT.

The chain joins TRBV10-3 to TRBJ2-7; possibly TRBD1 for D (6 bases). Between the trimmed V and J ends, which lost 3 bases and 3 bases, there was a span of 12 bases. Germline lookup yields CDR1 ENHRY and CDR2 SYGVKD. This CDR3 is built from 14 residues. CDR3 loop: CAISEGTYRYEQYF. Here the CDR3 DNA reads TGTGCCATCAGTGAAGGGACATATCGCTACGAGCAGTACTTC.

The chain employs TRBV15 and TRBJ2-1; 10 positions match TRBD2. This CDR3 is built from 14 residues. Germline lookup yields CDR1 LNHNV and CDR2 YYDKDF (reference sequence). The ends lost 9 bases at V and 5 bases at J; junction bases unmatched: 7. For the CDR3, the DNA is TGTGCCACGATGTCGGGACTAGCGAACAATGAGCAGTTCTTC. This codes for CATMSGLANNEQFF.